This T cell receptor (beta chain) stems from a study of Ad26.COV2.S vaccination and SARS-CoV-2 variants. Study findings and constraints: Vaccine recipients posted higher spike-specific TCR breadth than their placebo counterparts.

Germline values: CDR1 SGHTA, CDR2 FQGTGA. This CDR3 has 14 residues. J was trimmed by 6 bases and V by 7 bases; bases with no gene match: 7. For this clone: What it binds is not known.

Libraries were prepared by immunoSEQ multiplex PCR; TCRdb keeps only in-frame clonotypes and omits some of them. Among 350,000 to 450,000 clones listed, about four fifths were seen once. Treatment meaning: around 19 received Ad26.COV2.S at low or high dose, single or two shots; about 5 received placebo; per-sample allocation not given. Each sample was drawn 63 days after the first injection (of vaccine or placebo). A Boston adult aged 18-55 years was the donor. This clonotype originated in a person aged 18-65 years who received the Ad26.COV2.S COVID-19 vaccine or a placebo. This sample comprised peripheral blood, obtained in a trial of Ad26.COV2.S vaccine versus placebo. The V gene is TRBV7-3, the J gene TRBJ2-1, with TRBD1 matching 9 bases. The chain's CDR3 is CASNPGQGSNEQFF. The CDR3 bases are TGTGCCAGCAACCCGGGACAGGGAAGCAATGAGCAGTTCTTC.